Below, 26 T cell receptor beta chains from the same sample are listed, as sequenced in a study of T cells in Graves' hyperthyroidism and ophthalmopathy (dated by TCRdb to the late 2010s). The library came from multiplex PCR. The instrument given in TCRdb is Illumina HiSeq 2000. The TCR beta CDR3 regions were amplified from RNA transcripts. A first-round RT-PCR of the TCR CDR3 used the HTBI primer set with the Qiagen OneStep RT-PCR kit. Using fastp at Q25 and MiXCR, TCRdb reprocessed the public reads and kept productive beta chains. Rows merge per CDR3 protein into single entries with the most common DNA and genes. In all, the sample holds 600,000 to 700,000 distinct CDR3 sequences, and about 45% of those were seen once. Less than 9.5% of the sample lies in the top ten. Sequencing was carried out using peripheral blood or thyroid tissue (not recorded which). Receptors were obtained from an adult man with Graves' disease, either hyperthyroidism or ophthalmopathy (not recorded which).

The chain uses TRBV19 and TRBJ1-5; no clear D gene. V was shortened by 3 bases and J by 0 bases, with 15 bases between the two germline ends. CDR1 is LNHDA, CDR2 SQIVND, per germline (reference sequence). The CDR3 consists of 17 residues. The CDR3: CASSIVGGRPSNQPQHF. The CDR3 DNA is TGTGCCAGTAGTATCGTTGGAGGACGTCCTAGCAATCAGCCCCAGCATTTT.

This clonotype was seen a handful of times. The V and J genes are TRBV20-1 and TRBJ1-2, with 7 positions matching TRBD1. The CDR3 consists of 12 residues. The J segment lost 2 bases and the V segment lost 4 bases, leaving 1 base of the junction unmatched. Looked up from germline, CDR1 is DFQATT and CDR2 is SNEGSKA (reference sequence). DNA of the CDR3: TGCAGTGCTACGGACAGGAACTATGGCTACACCTTC. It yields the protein CSATDRNYGYTF.

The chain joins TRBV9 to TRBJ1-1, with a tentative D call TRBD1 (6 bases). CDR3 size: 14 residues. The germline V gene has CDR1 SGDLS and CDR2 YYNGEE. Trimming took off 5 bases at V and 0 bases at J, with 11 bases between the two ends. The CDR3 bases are TGTGCCAGCAGAGACACAGGGATGAACACTGAAGCTTTCTTT. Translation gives CASRDTGMNTEAFF.

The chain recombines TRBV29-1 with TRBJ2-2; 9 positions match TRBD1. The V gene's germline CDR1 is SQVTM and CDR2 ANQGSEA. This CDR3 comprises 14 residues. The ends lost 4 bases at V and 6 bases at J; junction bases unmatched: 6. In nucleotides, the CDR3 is TGCAGCGTTGCAGTGACAGGGGGATCCGGGGAGCTGTTTTTT. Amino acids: CSVAVTGGSGELFF.

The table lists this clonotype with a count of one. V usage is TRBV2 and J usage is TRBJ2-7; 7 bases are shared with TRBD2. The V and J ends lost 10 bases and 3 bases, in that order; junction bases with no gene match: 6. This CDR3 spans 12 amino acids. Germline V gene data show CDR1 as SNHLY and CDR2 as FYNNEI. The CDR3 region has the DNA TGTGCCACCAGCGGGATGGGCTACGAGCAGTACTTC. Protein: CATSGMGYEQYF.

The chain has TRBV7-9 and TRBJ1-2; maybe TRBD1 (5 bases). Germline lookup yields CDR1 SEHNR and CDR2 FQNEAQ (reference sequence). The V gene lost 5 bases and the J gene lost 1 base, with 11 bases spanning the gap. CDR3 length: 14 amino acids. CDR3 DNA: TGTGCCAGCAGCCAAGACAGACATAACTATGGCTACACCTTC. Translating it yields CASSQDRHNYGYTF.

CDR3 coding DNA: TGTGCCAGTAGTACCGGGACAGGGCAGACTAACTATGGCTACACCTTC. It yields the protein CASSTGTGQTNYGYTF. The chain employs TRBV19 and TRBJ1-2; TRBD1 agrees at 9 bases. With 4 bases clipped from V and 0 bases from J, the junction kept 6 bases outside the gene matches. CDR1 and CDR2 from the germline V gene are LNHDA and SQIVND (reference sequence). The CDR3 spans 16 residues.

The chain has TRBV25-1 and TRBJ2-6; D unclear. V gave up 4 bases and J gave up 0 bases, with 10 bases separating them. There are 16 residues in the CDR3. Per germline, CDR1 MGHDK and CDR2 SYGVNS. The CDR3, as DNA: TGTGCCAGCAGTGTATACAGCCGCTCTGGGGCCAACGTCCTGACTTTC. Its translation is CASSVYSRSGANVLTF.

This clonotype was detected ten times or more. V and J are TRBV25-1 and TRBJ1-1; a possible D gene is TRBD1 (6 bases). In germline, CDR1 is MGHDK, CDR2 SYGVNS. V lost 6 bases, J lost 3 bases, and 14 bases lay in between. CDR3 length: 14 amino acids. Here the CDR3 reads CASRRGRPYTEAFF. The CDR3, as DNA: TGTGCCAGCAGGAGGGGGAGACCGTACACTGAAGCTTTCTTT.

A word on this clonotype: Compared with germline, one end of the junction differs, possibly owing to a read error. The CDR3 is CACSSNQETQYF. For the CDR3, the DNA is TGCGCCTGCAGCTCCAACCAAGAGACCCAGTACTTC. The chain combines TRBV5-1 with TRBJ2-5, with D hard to call. Germline assignment: CDR1 SGHRS and CDR2 YFSETQ. The CDR3 runs 12 residues.

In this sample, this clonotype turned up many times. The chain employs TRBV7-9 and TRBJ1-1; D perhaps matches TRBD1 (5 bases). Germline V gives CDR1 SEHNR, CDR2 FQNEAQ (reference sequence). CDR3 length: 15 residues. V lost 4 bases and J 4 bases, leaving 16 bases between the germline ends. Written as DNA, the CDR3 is TGTGCCAGCAGCTACTCCGGGGGGTCGGGCACTGAAGCTTTCTTT. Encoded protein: CASSYSGGSGTEAFF.

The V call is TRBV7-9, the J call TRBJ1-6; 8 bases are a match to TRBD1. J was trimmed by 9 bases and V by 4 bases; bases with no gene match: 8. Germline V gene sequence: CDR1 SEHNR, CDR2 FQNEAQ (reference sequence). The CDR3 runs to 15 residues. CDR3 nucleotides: TGTGCCAGCAGCTGGACAGGGCAACTCGGTTCACCCCTCCACTTT. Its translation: CASSWTGQLGSPLHF.

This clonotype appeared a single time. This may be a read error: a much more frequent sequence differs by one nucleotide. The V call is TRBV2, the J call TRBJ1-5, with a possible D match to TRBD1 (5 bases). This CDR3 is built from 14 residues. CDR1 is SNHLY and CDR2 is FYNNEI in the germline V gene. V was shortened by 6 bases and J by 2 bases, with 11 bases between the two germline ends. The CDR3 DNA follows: TGTGCCAGCAGGACCGGGGACGGCAATCAGCCCCAGCATTTT. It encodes CASRTGDGNQPQHF.

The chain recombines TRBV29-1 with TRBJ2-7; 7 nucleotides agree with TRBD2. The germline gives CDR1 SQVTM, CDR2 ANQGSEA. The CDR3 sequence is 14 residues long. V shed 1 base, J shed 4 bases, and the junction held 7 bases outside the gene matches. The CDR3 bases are TGCAGCGTTGAAGGTGGGCGGGAGAGTTACGAGCAGTACTTC. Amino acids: CSVEGGRESYEQYF.

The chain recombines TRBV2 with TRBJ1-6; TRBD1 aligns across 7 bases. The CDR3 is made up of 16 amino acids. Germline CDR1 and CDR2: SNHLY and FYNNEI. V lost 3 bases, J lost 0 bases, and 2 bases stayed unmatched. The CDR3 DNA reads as TGTGCCAGCAGTGAGCGGGACAGCTCCTATAATTCACCCCTCCACTTT. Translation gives CASSERDSSYNSPLHF.

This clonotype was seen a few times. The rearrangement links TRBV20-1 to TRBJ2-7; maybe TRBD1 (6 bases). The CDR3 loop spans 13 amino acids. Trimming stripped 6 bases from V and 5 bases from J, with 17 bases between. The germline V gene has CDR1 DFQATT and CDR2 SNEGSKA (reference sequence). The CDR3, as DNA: TGCAGTGCCCCCCTGAACAGGGTCGACGAGCAGTACTTC. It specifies CSAPLNRVDEQYF.

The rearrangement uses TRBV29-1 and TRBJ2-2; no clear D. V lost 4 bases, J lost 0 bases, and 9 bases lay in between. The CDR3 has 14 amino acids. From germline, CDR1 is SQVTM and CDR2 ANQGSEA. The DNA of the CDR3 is TGCAGCGTTGGGCAGAAAACGAACACCGGGGAGCTGTTTTTT. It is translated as CSVGQKTNTGELFF.

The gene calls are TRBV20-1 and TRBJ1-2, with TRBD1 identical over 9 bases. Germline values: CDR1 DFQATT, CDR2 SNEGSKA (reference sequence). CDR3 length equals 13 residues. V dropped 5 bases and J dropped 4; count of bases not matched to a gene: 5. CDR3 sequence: CSARQGGGYGYTF. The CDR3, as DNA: TGCAGTGCTCGACAGGGGGGTGGCTATGGCTACACCTTC.

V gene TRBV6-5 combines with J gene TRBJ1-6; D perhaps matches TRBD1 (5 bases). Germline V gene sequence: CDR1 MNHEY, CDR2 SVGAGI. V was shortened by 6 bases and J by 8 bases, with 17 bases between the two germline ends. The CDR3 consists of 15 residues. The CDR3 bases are TGTGCCAGCAGGACCGAACGGACACCTTATTCACCCCTCCACTTT. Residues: CASRTERTPYSPLHF.

The CDR3 protein is CASSVGSPGEQYF. In nucleotides, the CDR3 is TGTGCCAGCAGCGTAGGGTCGCCGGGGGAGCAGTACTTC. J is TRBJ2-7 and V is TRBV9; tentatively, D is TRBD2 (5 bases). Germline lookup yields CDR1 SGDLS and CDR2 YYNGEE. The CDR3 has 13 residues. Deletions cut 0 bases from V and 7 bases from J, with 11 bases between.

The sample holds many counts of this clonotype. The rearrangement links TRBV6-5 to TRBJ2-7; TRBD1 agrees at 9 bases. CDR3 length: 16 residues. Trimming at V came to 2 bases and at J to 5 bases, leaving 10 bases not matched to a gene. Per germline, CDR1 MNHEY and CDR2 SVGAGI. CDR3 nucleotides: TGTGCCAGCAGTTACCGGAGGACAGGGGCGTATAACGAGCAGTACTTC. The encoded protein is CASSYRRTGAYNEQYF.

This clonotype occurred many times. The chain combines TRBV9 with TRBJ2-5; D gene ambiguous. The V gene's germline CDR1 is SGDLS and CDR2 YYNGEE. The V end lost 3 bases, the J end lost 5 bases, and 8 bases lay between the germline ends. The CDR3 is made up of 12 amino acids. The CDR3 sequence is CASSGGSETQYF. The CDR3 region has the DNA TGTGCCAGCAGCGGCGGTTCGGAGACCCAGTACTTC.

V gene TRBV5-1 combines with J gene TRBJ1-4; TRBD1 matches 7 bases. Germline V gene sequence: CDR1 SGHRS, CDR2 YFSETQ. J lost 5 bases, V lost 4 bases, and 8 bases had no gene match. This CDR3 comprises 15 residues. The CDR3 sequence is CASSLQTGPNEKLFF. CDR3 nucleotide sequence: TGCGCCAGCAGCCTTCAGACAGGGCCGAATGAAAAACTGTTTTTT.

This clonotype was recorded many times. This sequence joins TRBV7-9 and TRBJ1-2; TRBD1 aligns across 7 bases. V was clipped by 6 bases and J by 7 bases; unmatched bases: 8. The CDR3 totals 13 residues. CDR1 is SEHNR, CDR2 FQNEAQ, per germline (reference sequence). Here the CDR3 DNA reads TGTGCCAGCAGGCAACAGGGGCTTGGTGGCTACACCTTC. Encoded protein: CASRQQGLGGYTF.

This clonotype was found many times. CDR3 sequence reads: CASSWETQYF. CDR3 in DNA: TGTGCCAGCAGCTGGGAGACCCAGTACTTC. The V and J genes are TRBV6-5 and TRBJ2-5, with D unclear. The V end lost 6 bases, the J end lost 5 bases, and 4 bases lay between the germline ends. This CDR3 region has 10 residues. The V gene's germline CDR1 is MNHEY and CDR2 SVGAGI.

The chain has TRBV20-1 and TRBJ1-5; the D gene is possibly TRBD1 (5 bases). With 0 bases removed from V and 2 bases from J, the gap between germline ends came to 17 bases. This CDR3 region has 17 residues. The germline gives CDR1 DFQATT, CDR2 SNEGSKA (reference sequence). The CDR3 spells CSAREGLGGLGNQPQHF. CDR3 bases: TGCAGTGCTAGAGAGGGTTTGGGGGGATTAGGCAATCAGCCCCAGCATTTT.